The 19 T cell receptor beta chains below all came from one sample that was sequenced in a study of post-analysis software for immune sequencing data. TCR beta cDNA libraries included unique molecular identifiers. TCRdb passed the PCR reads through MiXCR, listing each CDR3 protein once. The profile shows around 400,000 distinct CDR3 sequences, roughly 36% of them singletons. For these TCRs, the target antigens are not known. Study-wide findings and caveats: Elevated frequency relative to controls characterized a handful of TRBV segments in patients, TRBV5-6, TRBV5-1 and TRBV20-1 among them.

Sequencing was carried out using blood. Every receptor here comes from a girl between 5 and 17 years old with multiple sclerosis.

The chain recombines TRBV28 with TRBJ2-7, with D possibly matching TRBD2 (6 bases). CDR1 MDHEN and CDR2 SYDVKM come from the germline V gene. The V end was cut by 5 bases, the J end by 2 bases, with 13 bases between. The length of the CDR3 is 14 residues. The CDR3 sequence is CASSLPGGAYEQYF. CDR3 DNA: TGTGCCAGCAGTCTCCCGGGCGGGGCCTACGAGCAGTACTTC. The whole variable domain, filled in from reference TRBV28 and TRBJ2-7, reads DVKVTQSSRYLVKRTGEKVFLECVQDMDHENMFWYRQDPGLGLRLIYFSYDVKMKEKGDIPEGYSVSREKKERFSLILESASTNQTSMYLCASSLPGGAYEQYFGPGTRLTVT.

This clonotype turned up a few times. CDR3 loop: CSATRQPFSYEQYF. In DNA form, the CDR3 reads TGCAGTGCTACCAGACAGCCGTTCTCCTACGAGCAGTACTTC. The chain combines TRBV20-1 with TRBJ2-7, with D possibly matching TRBD1 (5 bases). CDR3 length: 14 residues. V gave up 4 bases and J gave up 0 bases, with 13 bases separating them. The V gene's germline CDR1 is DFQATT and CDR2 SNEGSKA (reference sequence).

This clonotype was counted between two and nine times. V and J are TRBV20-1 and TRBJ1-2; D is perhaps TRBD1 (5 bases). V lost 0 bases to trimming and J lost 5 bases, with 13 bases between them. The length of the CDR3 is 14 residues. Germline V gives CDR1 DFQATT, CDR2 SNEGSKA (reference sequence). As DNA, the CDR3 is TGCAGTGCTAGAGAGGGCGTACGGGGGTATGGCTACACCTTC. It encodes CSAREGVRGYGYTF.

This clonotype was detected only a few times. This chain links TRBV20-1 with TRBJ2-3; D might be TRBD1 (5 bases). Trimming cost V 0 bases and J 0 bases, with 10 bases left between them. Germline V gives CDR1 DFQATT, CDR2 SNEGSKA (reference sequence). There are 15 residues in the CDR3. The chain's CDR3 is CSARDPGHSTDTQYF. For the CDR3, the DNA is TGCAGTGCTAGAGATCCCGGACATAGCACAGATACGCAGTATTTT.

The CDR3 sequence is CSATGTYGYTF. CDR3 bases: TGCAGTGCTACGGGAACCTATGGCTACACCTTC. The rearrangement uses TRBV20-1 and TRBJ1-2; D remains unclear. The germline V gene has CDR1 DFQATT and CDR2 SNEGSKA (reference sequence). CDR3 length: 11 amino acids. Trimming removed 4 bases from V and 4 bases from J, with 7 bases in between.

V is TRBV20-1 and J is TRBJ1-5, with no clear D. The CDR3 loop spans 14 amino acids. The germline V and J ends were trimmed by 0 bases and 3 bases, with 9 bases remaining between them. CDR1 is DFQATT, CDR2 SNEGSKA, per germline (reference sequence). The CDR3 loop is CSARDIRNNQPQHF. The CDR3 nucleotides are TGCAGTGCTAGAGATATAAGGAACAATCAGCCCCAGCATTTT.

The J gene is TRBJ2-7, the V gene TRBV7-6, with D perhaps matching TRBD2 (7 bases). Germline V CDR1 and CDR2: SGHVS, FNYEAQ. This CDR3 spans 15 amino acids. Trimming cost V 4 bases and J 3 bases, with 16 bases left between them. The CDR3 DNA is TGTGCCAGCAGCTCCCCCCGGGGGGCCCACTACGAGCAGTACTTC. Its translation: CASSSPRGAHYEQYF.

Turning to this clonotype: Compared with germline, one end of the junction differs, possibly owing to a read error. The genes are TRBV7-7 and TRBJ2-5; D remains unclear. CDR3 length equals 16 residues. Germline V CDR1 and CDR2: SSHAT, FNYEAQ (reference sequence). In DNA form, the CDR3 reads TGTGCTAGCAGCCTCGTACAACTACGTATCAGAGAGACCCAGTACTTC. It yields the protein CASSLVQLRIRETQYF. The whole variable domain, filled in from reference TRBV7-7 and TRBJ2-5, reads GAGVSQSPRYKVTKRGQDVTLRCDPISSHATLYWYQQALGQGPEFLTYFNYEAQPDKSGLPSDRFSAERPEGSISTLTIQRTEQRDSAMYRCASSLVQLRIRETQYFGPGTRLLVL.

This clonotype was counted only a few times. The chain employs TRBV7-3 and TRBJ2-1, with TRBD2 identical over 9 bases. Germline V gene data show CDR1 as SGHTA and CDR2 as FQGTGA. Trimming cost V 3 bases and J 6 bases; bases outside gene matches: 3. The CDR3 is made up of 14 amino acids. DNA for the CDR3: TGTGCCAGCAGCTTCGGCGGGGGGGCCAATGAGCAGTTCTTC. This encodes CASSFGGGANEQFF. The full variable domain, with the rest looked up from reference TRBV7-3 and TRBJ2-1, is GAGVSQTPSNKVTEKGKYVELRCDPISGHTALYWYRQSLGQGPEFLIYFQGTGAADDSGLPNDRFFAVRPEGSVSTLKIQRTERGDSAVYLCASSFGGGANEQFFGPGTRLTVL.

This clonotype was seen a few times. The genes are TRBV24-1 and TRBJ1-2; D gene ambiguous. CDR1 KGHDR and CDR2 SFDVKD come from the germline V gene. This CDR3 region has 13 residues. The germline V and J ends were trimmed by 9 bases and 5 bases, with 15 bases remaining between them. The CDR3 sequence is CATEGSGGYGYTF. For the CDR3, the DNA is TGTGCCACCGAGGGATCCGGTGGGTATGGCTACACCTTC.

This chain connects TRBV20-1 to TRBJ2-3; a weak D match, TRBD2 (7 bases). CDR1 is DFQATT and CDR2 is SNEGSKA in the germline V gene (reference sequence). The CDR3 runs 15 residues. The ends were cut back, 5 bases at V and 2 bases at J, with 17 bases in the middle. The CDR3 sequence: CSAPRGGALTDTQYF. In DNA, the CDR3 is TGCAGTGCTCCCCGAGGGGGGGCTCTCACAGATACGCAGTATTTT.

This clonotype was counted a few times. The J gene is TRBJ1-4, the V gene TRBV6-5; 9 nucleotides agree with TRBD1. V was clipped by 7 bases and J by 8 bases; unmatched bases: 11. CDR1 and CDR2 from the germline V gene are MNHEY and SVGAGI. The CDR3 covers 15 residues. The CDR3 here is CASKQLGTGYEKLFF. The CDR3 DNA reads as TGTGCCAGCAAACAACTTGGGACAGGGTACGAAAAACTGTTTTTT.

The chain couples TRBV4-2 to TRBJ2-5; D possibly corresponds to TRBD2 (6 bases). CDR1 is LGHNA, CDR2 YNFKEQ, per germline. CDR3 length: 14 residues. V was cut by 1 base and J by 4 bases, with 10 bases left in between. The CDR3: CASSQGRRAETQYF. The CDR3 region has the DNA TGTGCCAGCAGCCAAGGGCGGAGGGCAGAGACCCAGTACTTC.

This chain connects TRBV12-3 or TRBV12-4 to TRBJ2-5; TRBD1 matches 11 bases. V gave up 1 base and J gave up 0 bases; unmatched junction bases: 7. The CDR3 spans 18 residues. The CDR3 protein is CASSLGTGGLMYQETQYF. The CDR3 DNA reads TGTGCCAGCAGTTTAGGGACAGGGGGCTTAATGTACCAAGAGACCCAGTACTTC.

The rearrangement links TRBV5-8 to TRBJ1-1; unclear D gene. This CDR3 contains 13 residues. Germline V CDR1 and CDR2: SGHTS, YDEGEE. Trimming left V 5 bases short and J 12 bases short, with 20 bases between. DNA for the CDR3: TGTGCCAGCAGTGACTCCTATCAAATAGGAACTTTCTTT. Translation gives CASSDSYQIGTFF. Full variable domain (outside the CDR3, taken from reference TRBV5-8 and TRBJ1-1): EAGVTQSPTHLIKTRGQQATLRCSPISGHTSVYWYQQALGLGLQFLLWYDEGEERNRGNFPPRFSGRQFPNYSSELNVNALELEDSALYLCASSDSYQIGTFFGQGTRLTVV.

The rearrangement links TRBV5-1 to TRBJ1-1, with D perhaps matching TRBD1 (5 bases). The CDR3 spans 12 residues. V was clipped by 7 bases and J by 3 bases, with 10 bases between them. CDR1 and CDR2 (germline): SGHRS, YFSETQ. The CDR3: CASAMGDTEAFF. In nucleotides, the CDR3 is TGCGCCAGCGCTATGGGGGACACTGAAGCTTTCTTT.

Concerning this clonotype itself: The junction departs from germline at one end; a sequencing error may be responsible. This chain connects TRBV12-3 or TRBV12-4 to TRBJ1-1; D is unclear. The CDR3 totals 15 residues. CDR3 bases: TGTGCCGGCAGTTTAAATAGGGCCCTGAACACTGAAGCTTTCTTT. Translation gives CAGSLNRALNTEAFF.

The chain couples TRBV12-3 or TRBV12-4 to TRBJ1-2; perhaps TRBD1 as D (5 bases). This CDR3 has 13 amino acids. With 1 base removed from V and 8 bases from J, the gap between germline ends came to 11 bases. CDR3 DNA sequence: TGTGCCAGCAGTTTAGACGGGGCTCGAGGCTACACCTTC. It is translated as CASSLDGARGYTF.

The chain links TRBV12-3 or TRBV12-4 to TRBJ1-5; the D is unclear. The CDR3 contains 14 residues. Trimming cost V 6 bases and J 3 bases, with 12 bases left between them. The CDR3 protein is CASSPRETNQPQHF. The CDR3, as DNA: TGTGCCAGCAGCCCAAGGGAAACCAATCAGCCCCAGCATTTT.